Listed here are 13 T cell receptor beta chains from one sample, sequenced in a study of shared clonotypes between healthy human individuals. Terminally differentiated effector memory CD45RA+ cells were excluded by CCR7 positive selection of CD45RO-negative cells. The protocol was immunoSEQ multiplex PCR, while the TCRdb copy is restricted to in-frame clones and leaves out a portion. Among about 870,000 clones, more than 85% were seen once, and the ten largest hold less than 25%. Sequencing used naive CD8+ T cells sorted from blood. The receptor set was obtained from a man aged 30-40 years in good health.

The chain joins TRBV25-1 to TRBJ2-3, with 9 bases lining up with TRBD1. CDR3 length: 14 amino acids. Looked up from germline, CDR1 is MGHDK and CDR2 is SYGVNS. The junction had 5 bases not matched to a gene; V was cut back by 3 bases and J by 7 bases. CDR3 in amino acids: CASSETGGANTQYF. DNA of the CDR3: TGTGCCAGCAGTGAGACAGGGGGTGCAAATACGCAGTATTTT.

The chain recombines TRBV27 with TRBJ1-4; D possibly corresponds to TRBD1 (5 bases). The CDR3 loop spans 15 amino acids. Trimming removed 8 bases from V and 0 bases from J, with 13 bases in between. Per the germline V gene, CDR1 is MNHEY and CDR2 is SMNVEV (reference sequence). The CDR3 DNA reads as TGTGCCAGCGGGGCCAACGGGGCAACTAATGAAAAACTGTTTTTT. Translation gives CASGANGATNEKLFF.

V and J are TRBV13 and TRBJ2-7; tentatively, D is TRBD2 (8 bases). Germline V gene sequence: CDR1 PRHDT, CDR2 FYEKMQ (reference sequence). This CDR3 spans 17 amino acids. The ends were cut back, 0 bases at V and 4 bases at J, with 19 bases in the middle. The CDR3 DNA reads as TGTGCCAGCAGCTTAGGAACGGGAGGGGGCAGAGAGTACGAGCAGTACTTC. This codes for CASSLGTGGGREYEQYF. The whole variable domain, remainder taken from reference TRBV13 and TRBJ2-7, is AAGVIQSPRHLIKEKRETATLKCYPIPRHDTVYWYQQGPGQDPQFLISFYEKMQSDKGSIPDRFSAQQFSDYHSELNMSSLELGDSALYFCASSLGTGGGREYEQYFGPGTRLTVT.

The chain links TRBV6-5 to TRBJ1-2; TRBD1 matches 7 bases. Germline V CDR1 and CDR2: MNHEY, SVGAGI. The CDR3 totals 13 residues. V dropped 5 bases and J dropped 4; count of bases not matched to a gene: 4. The CDR3 nucleotides read TGTGCCAGCAGTCCGACAGGGCTCTATGGCTACACCTTC. This sequence encodes CASSPTGLYGYTF.

The genes are TRBV27 and TRBJ2-5; 8 bases agree with TRBD2. The CDR3 consists of 14 residues. CDR1 and CDR2 from the germline V gene are MNHEY and SMNVEV (reference sequence). V lost 3 bases and J lost 5; bases outside the gene matches: 5. This chain's CDR3 is CASSFSAGDETQYF. The DNA of the CDR3 is TGTGCCAGCAGTTTCTCAGCGGGAGATGAGACCCAGTACTTC.

The rearrangement uses TRBV7-9 and TRBJ2-1; 12 bases align to TRBD2. Per the germline V gene, CDR1 is SEHNR and CDR2 is FQNEAQ (reference sequence). The junction had 6 bases not matched to a gene; V was cut back by 1 base and J by 8 bases. The CDR3 loop spans 16 amino acids. The CDR3 nucleotides are TGTGCCAGCAGCTTAGTGGCTAGCGGGAGGGCCCATGAGCAGTTCTTC. It translates to CASSLVASGRAHEQFF.

The chain recombines TRBV6-4 with TRBJ2-2; D remains ambiguous. CDR1 and CDR2 (germline): MRHNA, SNTAGT. The CDR3 consists of 13 residues. V lost 0 bases and J 5 bases, leaving 4 bases between the germline ends. The CDR3 coding sequence is TGTGCCAGCAGTGACTCCCTTACCGGGGAGCTGTTTTTT. Protein sequence: CASSDSLTGELFF.

The rearrangement uses TRBV7-9 and TRBJ2-7, with D possibly being TRBD1 (6 bases). The CDR3 extends over 17 amino acids. Germline V gene sequence: CDR1 SEHNR, CDR2 FQNEAQ (reference sequence). Trimming removed 3 bases from V and 0 bases from J, with 18 bases in between. For the CDR3, the DNA is TGTGCCAGCAGCTTTCCTTACAACAGGGTTTTCTCCTACGAGCAGTACTTC. Its translation: CASSFPYNRVFSYEQYF.

CDR3 region: CASSLELRGRAHNEQFF. The CDR3 coding sequence is TGTGCCAGCAGCTTGGAGCTTCGGGGGAGGGCCCACAATGAGCAGTTCTTC. The chain carries TRBV5-6 and TRBJ2-1; TRBD2 agrees at 7 bases. CDR3 size: 17 residues. Trimming at V came to 0 bases and at J to 5 bases, leaving 11 bases not matched to a gene. Germline lookup yields CDR1 SGHDT and CDR2 YYEEEE.

This chain joins TRBV11-2 and TRBJ2-5, with TRBD2 matching over 12 bases. From germline, CDR1 is SGHAT and CDR2 FQNNGV. With 5 bases clipped from V and 5 bases from J, the junction kept 9 bases outside the gene matches. This CDR3 spans 16 amino acids. CDR3 sequence reads: CASSAGTSGLGETQYF. CDR3 nucleotide sequence: TGTGCCAGCAGCGCAGGGACTAGCGGGTTAGGGGAGACCCAGTACTTC.

The rearrangement uses TRBV28 and TRBJ1-2; D gene unclear. This CDR3 comprises 12 residues. From germline, CDR1 is MDHEN and CDR2 SYDVKM. Trimming removed 5 bases at V and 4 bases at J, with 8 bases between. The CDR3 is CASSPDTYGYTF. The CDR3 DNA reads as TGTGCCAGCAGTCCTGACACCTATGGCTACACCTTC.

The J gene is TRBJ2-7, the V gene TRBV5-5, with D possibly being TRBD2 (5 bases). Deletions cut 2 bases from V and 3 bases from J, with 12 bases between. This CDR3 region has 14 residues. CDR1 is SGHKS, CDR2 YYEKEE, per germline (reference sequence). The CDR3 DNA sequence: TGTGCCAGCAGCTTAATTACCGGGGACTACGAGCAGTACTTC. This encodes CASSLITGDYEQYF.

This chain links TRBV15 with TRBJ2-3, with 7 positions matching TRBD2. Germline CDR1 reads LNHNV; CDR2 reads YYDKDF (reference sequence). This CDR3 comprises 13 residues. Trimming cost V 6 bases and J 5 bases; bases outside gene matches: 5. The CDR3 loop is CATRSREVDTQYF. DNA of the CDR3: TGTGCCACCAGATCACGGGAGGTAGATACGCAGTATTTT. The variable domain in full, completed from reference TRBV15 and TRBJ2-3, reads DAMVIQNPRYQVTQFGKPVTLSCSQTLNHNVMYWYQQKSSQAPKLLFHYYDKDFNNEADTPDNFQSRRPNTSFCFLDIRSPGLGDTAMYLCATRSREVDTQYFGPGTRLTVL.